A selection of T cell receptor beta chains follows, all from one sample in a study of blood T cells in healthy people across ages. TCRdb independently ran MiXCR on the 5' RACE reads; one entry per CDR3 protein. The table lists 700,000 to 950,000 distinct CDR3 sequences, 58% of them singletons. Specimen: blood. The receptor source for this set is a young man in good health. The CDR3 runs from the conserved cysteine through the conserved F or W. D genes are given only for firm matches. Clone size is shown for a subset of rows, as once, few, many or a class of expanded clone.

v_gene	j_gene	d_gene	abundance	CDR3aa	CDR3nt
TRBV6-2/TRBV6-3	TRBJ2-5	NA	few	CASNGRERGETQYF	TGTGCCAGCAATGGACGGGAGAGAGGGGAGACCCAGTACTTC
TRBV9	TRBJ2-3	TRBD2	NA	CASSVGAGGTTDTQYF	TGTGCCAGCAGCGTAGGGGCGGGAGGGACCACAGATACGCAGTATTTT
TRBV2	TRBJ1-6	TRBD1	few	CASSAKGASNNSPLHF	TGTGCCAGCAGCGCGAAGGGGGCCTCCAATAATTCACCCCTCCACTTT
TRBV27	TRBJ2-7	TRBD2	few	CASSLPPGGSNLGEQYF	TGTGCCAGCAGCCTGCCCCCGGGAGGCAGTAATTTGGGTGAGCAGTACTTC
TRBV2	TRBJ1-5	NA	NA	CASSEGGQGQPQHF	TGTGCCAGCAGTGAAGGGGGTCAGGGACAGCCCCAGCATTTT
TRBV30	TRBJ2-7	NA	NA	CAWSTSQGYEQYF	TGTGCCTGGAGTACTTCCCAGGGGTACGAGCAGTACTTC
TRBV30	TRBJ1-2	NA	NA	CAWSVGAYIGYTF	TGTGCCTGGAGTGTTGGGGCCTATATTGGCTACACCTTC
TRBV3-1	TRBJ2-1	NA	few	CASSHDGGHNEQFF	TGTGCCAGCAGCCATGACGGCGGGCACAATGAGCAGTTCTTC
TRBV30	TRBJ2-1	NA	many	CAWSPEENEQFF	TGTGCCTGGAGTCCGGAGGAGAATGAGCAGTTCTTC
TRBV10-3	TRBJ2-7	TRBD1	NA	CAISESRDRSYEQYF	TGTGCCATCAGTGAGTCGAGGGACAGATCCTACGAGCAGTACTTC
TRBV15	TRBJ2-1	NA	NA	CATSSSYNEQFF	TGTGCCACCAGCAGCAGCTACAATGAGCAGTTCTTC
TRBV29-1	TRBJ1-1	NA	NA	CSAQGGSNTEAFF	TGCAGCGCACAGGGTGGATCTAACACTGAAGCTTTCTTT
TRBV10-3	TRBJ2-7	NA	NA	CAISPAWEQYF	TGTGCCATCAGTCCGGCCTGGGAGCAGTACTTC
TRBV29-1	TRBJ2-4	TRBD1	few	CSVAPGQALIQYF	TGCAGCGTTGCTCCGGGACAGGCCTTGATTCAGTACTTC
TRBV29-1	TRBJ2-1	NA	few	CSVVPHLYNEQFF	TGCAGCGTGGTCCCCCACCTTTACAATGAGCAGTTCTTC
TRBV7-2	TRBJ2-1	NA	few	CASSWRKSSYNEQFF	TGTGCCAGCAGCTGGCGGAAGAGCTCCTACAATGAGCAGTTCTTC
TRBV4-1	TRBJ1-2	NA	NA	CASSQVLGIYGYTF	TGCGCCAGCAGCCAAGTCCTCGGGATCTATGGCTACACCTTC
TRBV7-2	TRBJ1-6	NA	NA	CASTRNSWDSPLHF	TGTGCCAGCACCCGGAACTCCTGGGATTCACCCCTCCACTTT
TRBV6-1	TRBJ2-3	NA	few	CASSEVEGTDTQYF	TGTGCCAGCAGTGAAGTGGAGGGAACAGATACGCAGTATTTT
TRBV2	TRBJ1-5	TRBD1	NA	CASSQIQGSGQPQHF	TGTGCCAGCAGCCAAATACAGGGGTCGGGTCAGCCCCAGCATTTT
TRBV20-1	TRBJ2-7	NA	NA	CSASPPGQRDEQYF	TGCAGTGCTAGCCCCCCCGGTCAGAGGGACGAGCAGTACTTC
TRBV20-1	TRBJ2-7	NA	NA	CSASDGPEQYF	TGCAGTGCCTCCGACGGCCCCGAGCAGTACTTC